Below, 22 T cell receptor beta chains from the same sample are listed, as sequenced in a study of T cells in Graves' hyperthyroidism and ophthalmopathy (dated by TCRdb to between 2019 and 2020). Preparation of the library involved multiplex PCR. These reads were obtained on an Illumina HiSeq 2000. The TCR beta CDR3 regions were amplified from RNA transcripts. A first-round RT-PCR of the TCR CDR3 used the HTBI primer set with the Qiagen OneStep RT-PCR kit. Starting from the raw public reads, TCRdb applied fastp trimming at Q25, assembled clones with MiXCR and retained in-frame beta chains. Every distinct CDR3 protein forms one entry, paired with its most common genes and DNA. The sample table contains about 360,000 distinct CDR3 sequences; only one count was recorded for around 14% of them. Over 8.5% of the sample is in the top ten clones. The source material was blood. These receptors came from a young woman with Graves' hyperthyroidism.

This clonotype was detected only a few times. The gene calls are TRBV6-2 or TRBV6-3 and TRBJ2-6, with D uncertain. The CDR3 loop spans 14 amino acids. V was cut by 2 bases and J by 0 bases, with 2 bases left in between. Germline loops: CDR1 MNHEY, CDR2 SVGEGT. The CDR3 DNA reads as TGTGCCAGCAGTTACGGCTCTGGGGCCAACGTCCTGACTTTC. As protein: CASSYGSGANVLTF.

This clonotype has a count of ten or more. The rearrangement links TRBV28 to TRBJ2-3, with 8 bases matching TRBD2. Germline CDR1 reads MDHEN; CDR2 reads SYDVKM. With 4 bases clipped from V and 4 bases from J, the junction kept 4 bases outside the gene matches. CDR3 size: 14 residues. CDR3 loop: CASSWGLDADTQYF. The CDR3 DNA follows: TGTGCCAGCAGTTGGGGACTAGATGCAGATACGCAGTATTTT.

This clonotype was counted many times. V and J are TRBV4-1 and TRBJ2-1; 7 positions match TRBD2. This CDR3 region has 15 residues. Germline V gene lookup returns CDR1 MGHRA and CDR2 YSYEKL. V was pared by 6 bases and J by 0 bases, with 5 bases of the junction left unmatched. CDR3 in DNA: TGCGCCAGCAGTCAAAGCGGGATCTCCTACAATGAGCAGTTCTTC. This translates into CASSQSGISYNEQFF.

This clonotype occurred many times. The chain links TRBV7-2 to TRBJ2-5, with a weak D call TRBD1 (6 bases). V shed 5 bases and J shed 4 bases, with 14 bases lying between them. CDR3 length equals 14 residues. Per the germline V gene, CDR1 is SGHTA and CDR2 is FQGNSA. CDR3 amino acids: CASSTGQIRETQYF. Here the CDR3 DNA reads TGTGCCAGCAGCACAGGGCAGATTCGAGAGACCCAGTACTTC.

The V gene is TRBV13, the J gene TRBJ2-3; 7 bases align to TRBD1. V lost 2 bases and J lost 3; bases outside the gene matches: 17. The CDR3 consists of 19 residues. Germline V gives CDR1 PRHDT, CDR2 FYEKMQ (reference sequence). This CDR3 is CASSLRLSLETGLTDTQYF. The CDR3 bases are TGTGCCAGCAGCTTAAGGTTAAGTCTGGAGACAGGGTTAACAGATACGCAGTATTTT.

The J gene is TRBJ1-6, the V gene TRBV4-1; D is unclear. Germline V gene data show CDR1 as MGHRA and CDR2 as YSYEKL. Deletions cut 0 bases from V and 8 bases from J, with 8 bases between. The CDR3 spans 14 residues. DNA of the CDR3: TGCGCCAGCAGCCAAGAGTTCGGGGATTCACCCCTCCACTTT. Translating it yields CASSQEFGDSPLHF.

A few counts support this clonotype. The chain carries TRBV6-2 or TRBV6-3 and TRBJ2-1, with D perhaps TRBD2 (5 bases). CDR3 length: 11 residues. Trimming took off 6 bases at V and 8 bases at J, with 8 bases between the two ends. The germline CDR1 and CDR2 sequences are MNHEY and SVGEGT. This chain's CDR3 is CASSGIYEQFF. The DNA for the CDR3 is TGTGCCAGCAGCGGGATCTATGAGCAGTTCTTC.

This clonotype came up a few times. The CDR3 spells CASSQDERPSSYEQYF. In nucleotides, the CDR3 is TGCGCCAGCAGCCAAGACGAGAGACCCTCGTCCTACGAGCAGTACTTC. The V and J genes are TRBV4-1 and TRBJ2-7; no reliable D call. The germline V gene has CDR1 MGHRA and CDR2 YSYEKL. V was pared by 0 bases and J by 1 base, with 13 bases between. This CDR3 is 16 amino acids long.

This clonotype was counted at least ten times. The chain recombines TRBV7-2 with TRBJ1-5, with 7 bases matching TRBD1. The germline CDR1 and CDR2 sequences are SGHTA and FQGNSA. The CDR3 is 15 residues long. J lost 4 bases, V lost 0 bases, and 3 bases had no gene match. In nucleotides, the CDR3 is TGTGCCAGCAGCTTAGCTGGGACAGCAAATCAGCCCCAGCATTTT. Translated, it gives CASSLAGTANQPQHF.

At least ten counts were recorded for this clonotype. V gene TRBV14 combines with J gene TRBJ2-7; D may be TRBD1 (5 bases). Trimming removed 4 bases from V and 4 bases from J, with 14 bases in between. This CDR3 contains 14 residues. Germline values: CDR1 SGHDN, CDR2 FVKESK. In DNA form, the CDR3 reads TGTGCCAGCAGCCCCCAAGGGGATTCGTACGAGCAGTACTTC. It specifies CASSPQGDSYEQYF.

This clonotype was counted at least ten times. The chain uses TRBV9 and TRBJ1-2; D might be TRBD1 (5 bases). V lost 4 bases, J lost 3 bases, and 13 bases lay in between. The germline gives CDR1 SGDLS, CDR2 YYNGEE. The CDR3 runs 14 residues. The chain's CDR3 is CASSFDSSDYGYTF. CDR3 in DNA: TGTGCCAGCAGCTTCGACAGCAGCGACTATGGCTACACCTTC.

This clonotype was counted ten times or more. This chain connects TRBV6-2 or TRBV6-3 to TRBJ2-3; TRBD2 agrees at 8 bases. The CDR3 is 16 residues long. Germline trimming cut 6 bases from V and 0 bases from J; bases unmatched to any gene: 8. CDR1 and CDR2 from the germline V gene are MNHEY and SVGEGT. The CDR3: CASSTLGLASTDTQYF. As DNA, the CDR3 is TGTGCCAGCAGCACCCTCGGACTAGCTAGCACAGATACGCAGTATTTT.

This clonotype showed up many times. The chain employs TRBV20-1 and TRBJ2-3; no reliable D call. From germline, CDR1 is DFQATT and CDR2 SNEGSKA (reference sequence). V lost 5 bases and J lost 5, with 8 bases in between. The CDR3 extends over 11 amino acids. The CDR3 nucleotides read TGCAGTGCTCACGGAAAAGATACGCAGTATTTT. Translation gives CSAHGKDTQYF.

CDR3 sequence reads: CASSEGTGFLAEAFF. CDR3 DNA sequence: TGTGCCAGCAGTGAGGGGACAGGCTTTTTGGCTGAAGCTTTCTTT. The chain combines TRBV2 with TRBJ1-1; 8 nucleotides line up with TRBD1. After removal of 3 bases from V and 6 bases from J, the junction contained 9 bases not matched to a gene. CDR1 is SNHLY, CDR2 FYNNEI, per germline. The CDR3 is made up of 15 amino acids.

This clonotype has at least ten counts. The V call is TRBV30, the J call TRBJ2-1; D could derive from TRBD1 or TRBD2 (5 bases each). Between the trimmed V and J ends, which lost 7 bases and 7 bases, there was a span of 20 bases. The CDR3 is made up of 14 amino acids. The germline CDR1 and CDR2 sequences are GTSNPN and SVGIG (reference sequence). The CDR3 DNA sequence: TGTGCCTCAATTCTTTGGGGGAGTGGAAATGAGCAGTTCTTC. The encoded protein is CASILWGSGNEQFF.

The chain employs TRBV6-2 or TRBV6-3 and TRBJ1-5; 7 nucleotides match TRBD1. V was pared by 2 bases and J by 1 base, with 5 bases of the junction left unmatched. Per the germline V gene, CDR1 is MNHEY and CDR2 is SVGEGT. CDR3 length equals 16 residues. CDR3: CASSYRGRGSNQPQHF. The CDR3, as DNA: TGTGCCAGCAGTTACCGGGGCAGGGGGAGCAATCAGCCCCAGCATTTT.

The chain carries TRBV19 and TRBJ2-7; a possible D gene is TRBD2 (5 bases). Germline lookup yields CDR1 LNHDA and CDR2 SQIVND (reference sequence). V gave up 1 base and J gave up 2 bases, with 12 bases separating them. CDR3 length: 15 residues. CDR3 region: CASSIVSGSTYEQYF. The CDR3 nucleotides are TGTGCCAGTAGTATAGTCTCGGGGAGTACCTACGAGCAGTACTTC.

This clonotype was seen at least ten times. The genes are TRBV19 and TRBJ2-3; D gene unclear. Germline V gene data show CDR1 as LNHDA and CDR2 as SQIVND (reference sequence). This CDR3 has 15 amino acids. Trimming cost V 5 bases and J 5 bases, with 17 bases left between them. The chain's CDR3 is CASSARDDARDTQYF. Here the CDR3 DNA reads TGTGCCAGTAGTGCCCGTGACGACGCCAGAGATACGCAGTATTTT. Together with reference TRBV19 and TRBJ2-3, the CDR3 gives the full variable domain: DGGITQSPKYLFRKEGQNVTLSCEQNLNHDAMYWYRQDPGQGLRLIYYSQIVNDFQKGDIAEGYSVSREKKESFPLTVTSAQKNPTAFYLCASSARDDARDTQYFGPGTRLTVL.

This clonotype occurred many times. The rearrangement links TRBV7-9 to TRBJ1-5; 9 bases match TRBD1. The V gene's germline CDR1 is SEHNR and CDR2 FQNEAQ (reference sequence). V was pared by 4 bases and J by 1 base, with 14 bases of the junction left unmatched. The length of the CDR3 is 19 residues. For the CDR3, the DNA is TGTGCCAGCAGCTCGAGGACCGGGACAGGGAAAGGGAGCAATCAGCCCCAGCATTTT. It translates to CASSSRTGTGKGSNQPQHF.

In its sample, this clonotype was seen many times. The V gene is TRBV20-1, the J gene TRBJ1-1; 7 bases match TRBD1. The germline V gene encodes CDR1 DFQATT and CDR2 SNEGSKA (reference sequence). The trim removed 6 bases at V and 0 bases at J, leaving 10 bases unmatched. The CDR3 has 15 residues. CDR3 nucleotide sequence: TGCAGTGCGCCGGCCTTACAGGGGATGAACACTGAAGCTTTCTTT. Amino acid sequence: CSAPALQGMNTEAFF.

This clonotype was seen many times. The rearrangement links TRBV7-3 to TRBJ2-1; TRBD2 aligns across 11 bases. Trimming removed 5 bases from V and 0 bases from J; junction bases left unmatched: 6. The CDR3 contains 17 residues. Germline values: CDR1 SGHTA, CDR2 FQGTGA. The CDR3 spells CASSLTSGESSYNEQFF. For the CDR3, the DNA is TGTGCCAGCAGCCTGACTAGCGGGGAAAGCTCCTACAATGAGCAGTTCTTC.

The V and J genes are TRBV4-2 and TRBJ1-5, with a tentative D call TRBD1 (5 bases). The germline V and J ends were trimmed by 0 bases and 0 bases, with 12 bases remaining between them. The CDR3 loop spans 17 amino acids. Germline V CDR1 and CDR2: LGHNA, YNFKEQ. In nucleotides, the CDR3 is TGTGCCAGCAGCCAAGAGTTACGTAGGGGTAGCAATCAGCCCCAGCATTTT. It is translated as CASSQELRRGSNQPQHF.